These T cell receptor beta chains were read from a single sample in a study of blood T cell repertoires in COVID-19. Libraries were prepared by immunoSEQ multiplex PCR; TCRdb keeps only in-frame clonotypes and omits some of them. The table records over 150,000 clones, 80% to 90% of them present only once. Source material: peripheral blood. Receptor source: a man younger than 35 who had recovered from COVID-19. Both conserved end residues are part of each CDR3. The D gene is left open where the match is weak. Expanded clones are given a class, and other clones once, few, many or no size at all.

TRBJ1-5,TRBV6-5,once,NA,CASSRTVDQPQHF,TGTGCCAGCAGTAGGACAGTCGATCAGCCCCAGCATTTT
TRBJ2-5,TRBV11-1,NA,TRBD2,CASSNRLAGMGETQYF,TGTGCCAGCAGCAACCGACTAGCGGGAATGGGGGAGACCCAGTACTTC
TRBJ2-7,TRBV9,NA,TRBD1,CASSATGGTGIYEQYF,TGTGCCAGCAGCGCCACCGGCGGGACAGGGATCTACGAGCAGTACTTC
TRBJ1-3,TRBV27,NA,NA,CASSSVGGAGNTIYF,TGTGCCAGCAGTTCCGTCGGGGGTGCTGGAAACACCATATATTTT
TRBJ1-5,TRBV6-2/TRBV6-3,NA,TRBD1,CASSYRAGGGNQPQHF,TGTGCCAGCAGTTACAGGGCAGGGGGAGGTAATCAGCCCCAGCATTTT
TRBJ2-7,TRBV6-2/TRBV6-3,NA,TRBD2,CASSSQLAIRSEQYF,TGTGCCAGCAGTTCCCAACTAGCGATCCGCAGCGAGCAGTACTTC
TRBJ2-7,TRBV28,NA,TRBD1,CASRGTGGSAYEQYF,TGTGCCAGCAGGGGGACAGGGGGAAGTGCGTACGAGCAGTACTTC
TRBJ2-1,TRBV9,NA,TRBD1,CASSARTGPNEQFF,TGTGCCAGCAGCGCTCGGACAGGGCCCAATGAGCAGTTCTTC
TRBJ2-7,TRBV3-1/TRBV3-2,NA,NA,CASKWHPPYEQYF,TGTGCCAGCAAATGGCACCCCCCCTACGAGCAGTACTTC
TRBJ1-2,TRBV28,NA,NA,CASSSPGRYGYTF,TGTGCCAGCAGTTCCCCAGGCCGCTATGGCTACACCTTC
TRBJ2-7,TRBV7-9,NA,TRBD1,CASSSGTGGNDEQYF,TGTGCCAGCAGCTCGGGGACAGGGGGGAATGACGAGCAGTACTTC
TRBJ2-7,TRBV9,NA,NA,CASSVGQTHYEQYF,TGTGCCAGCAGCGTAGGGCAGACACACTACGAGCAGTACTTC
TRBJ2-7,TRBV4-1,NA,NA,CASSRATREHCHEQYF,TGCGCCAGCAGCCGGGCGACCCGGGAACATTGCCACGAGCAGTACTTC
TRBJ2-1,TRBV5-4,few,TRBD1,CASRPPTGGNYNEQFF,TGTGCCAGCAGGCCCCCTACAGGGGGCAATTACAATGAGCAGTTCTTC
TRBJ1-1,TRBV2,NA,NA,CASSGGVSWNTEAFF,TGTGCCAGCAGTGGGGGGGTCTCTTGGAACACTGAAGCTTTCTTT
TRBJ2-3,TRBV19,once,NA,CASNLAPSTDTQYF,TGTGCCAGCAACCTAGCGCCCAGCACAGATACGCAGTATTTT
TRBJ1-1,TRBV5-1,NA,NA,CASRLRGGEAFF,TGCGCCAGCAGGCTGAGAGGGGGTGAAGCTTTCTTT
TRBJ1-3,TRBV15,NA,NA,CATSRDRRGSGNTIYF,TGTGCCACCAGCAGAGACAGGAGGGGCTCTGGAAACACCATATATTTT
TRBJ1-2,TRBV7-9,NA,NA,CASSPAGPWGYTF,TGTGCCAGCAGCCCGGCAGGGCCCTGGGGCTACACCTTC
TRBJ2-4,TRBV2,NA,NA,CASILWQGKNIQYF,TGTGCCAGCATTTTGTGGCAGGGCAAAAACATTCAGTACTTC
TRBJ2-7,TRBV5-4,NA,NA,CASSLGAHEQYF,TGTGCCAGCAGCTTGGGAGCCCACGAGCAGTACTTC
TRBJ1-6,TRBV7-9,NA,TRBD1,CASSPPGTGNSPLHF,TGTGCCAGCAGCCCTCCCGGGACAGGGAATTCACCCCTCCACTTT
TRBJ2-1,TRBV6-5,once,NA,CASSYSPDSTEQFF,TGTGCCAGCAGTTACTCCCCGGACAGTACGGAGCAGTTCTTC
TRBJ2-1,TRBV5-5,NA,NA,CASSLGSTYNEQFF,TGTGCCAGCAGCTTGGGGAGCACCTACAATGAGCAGTTCTTC
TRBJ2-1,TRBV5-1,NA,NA,CASSPPSGNEQFF,TGCGCCAGCAGCCCCCCTTCCGGGAATGAGCAGTTCTTC
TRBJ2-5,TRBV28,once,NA,CASSSTETQYF,TGTGCCAGCAGCTCTACAGAGACCCAGTACTTC
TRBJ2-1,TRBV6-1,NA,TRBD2,CASSEAVLAGGYNEQFF,TGTGCCAGCAGTGAAGCGGTGCTAGCGGGAGGTTACAATGAGCAGTTCTTC
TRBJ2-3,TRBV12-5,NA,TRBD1,CASGSGETGGSDTQYF,TGTGCTAGTGGTTCCGGAGAGACAGGGGGATCAGATACGCAGTATTTT
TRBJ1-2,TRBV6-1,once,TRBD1,CASSETGQGGYTF,TGTGCCAGCAGTGAAACCGGACAGGGAGGCTACACCTTC
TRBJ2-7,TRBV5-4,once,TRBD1,CASSRDRGREQYF,TGTGCCAGCAGCCGGGACAGGGGGCGCGAGCAGTACTTC
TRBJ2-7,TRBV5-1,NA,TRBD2,CASSLVGTTYEQYF,TGCGCCAGCAGCTTGGTGGGGACTACATACGAGCAGTACTTC
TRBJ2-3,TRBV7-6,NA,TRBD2,CASSLSYPGGGTDTQYF,TGTGCCAGCAGCTTGTCCTATCCCGGGGGGGGCACAGATACGCAGTATTTT
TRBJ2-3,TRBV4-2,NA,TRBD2,CASSQVSSGLTDTQYF,TGTGCCAGCAGCCAAGTCTCTAGCGGGCTCACAGATACGCAGTATTTT
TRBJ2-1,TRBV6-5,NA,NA,CASSYEVQGEQFF,TGTGCCAGCAGTTACGAGGTTCAGGGTGAGCAGTTCTTC
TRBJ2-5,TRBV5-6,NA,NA,CASSLRETQYF,TGTGCCAGCAGCTTGCGAGAGACCCAGTACTTC
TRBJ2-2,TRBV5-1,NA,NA,CASSTGHRNTGELFF,TGCGCCAGCAGCACGGGACACAGAAACACCGGGGAGCTGTTTTTT
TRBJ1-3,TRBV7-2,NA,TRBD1,CASSDGTGWISGNTIYF,TGTGCCAGCAGCGACGGGACAGGGTGGATCTCTGGAAACACCATATATTTT
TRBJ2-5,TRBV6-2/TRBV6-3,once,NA,CASSWLAPQTLETQYF,TGTGCCAGCAGTTGGCTAGCGCCACAAACCTTAGAGACCCAGTACTTC
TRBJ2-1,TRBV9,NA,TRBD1,CASSVGDRRYNEQFF,TGTGCCAGCAGCGTAGGGGACAGGAGATACAATGAGCAGTTCTTC
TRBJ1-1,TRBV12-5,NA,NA,CASGLSENTEAFF,TGTGCTAGTGGTTTGTCAGAGAACACTGAAGCTTTCTTT
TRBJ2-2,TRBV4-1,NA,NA,CASSPTNTGELFF,TGCGCCAGCAGCCCCACTAACACCGGGGAGCTGTTTTTT
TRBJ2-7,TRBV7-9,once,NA,CASVTGYEQYF,TGTGCCAGCGTCACAGGGTACGAGCAGTACTTC
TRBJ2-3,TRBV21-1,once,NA,CASSKISTSGRASDTQYF,TGTGCCAGCAGCAAAATATCTACTAGCGGGAGGGCGTCAGATACGCAGTATTTT